Presented here are 22 T cell receptor beta chains from one specimen sequenced in a study of cytomegalovirus exposure and HLA in healthy donors (dated by TCRdb to between 2016 and 2019). Library preparation employed the immunoSEQ multiplex PCR assay. TCRdb re-hosts the immuneACCESS table, in-frame sequences only. Its copies lack some clones; in the studies checked, an unresolved V gene accounts for under half of them, and the cause for the rest is not known. A total of 50,000 to 70,000 clones appear in this sample, roughly 96% of them only once. The top ten constitute roughly 6.3% of the sample. The sequenced material came from PBMCs. Receptors were obtained from a woman between 18 and 29 years old in good health and CMV-seropositive.

The chain couples TRBV9 to TRBJ2-5, with 7 bases aligning to TRBD2. This CDR3 comprises 14 residues. The trim removed 4 bases at V and 1 base at J, leaving 4 bases unmatched. CDR1 SGDLS and CDR2 YYNGEE come from the germline V gene. The CDR3 region is CASSPPGGQETQYF. DNA of the CDR3: TGTGCCAGCAGCCCCCCGGGGGGCCAAGAGACCCAGTACTTC.

This chain links TRBV28 with TRBJ2-1; 11 nucleotides line up with TRBD2. With 6 bases clipped from V and 9 bases from J, the junction kept 4 bases outside the gene matches. This CDR3 region has 13 residues. Germline lookup yields CDR1 MDHEN and CDR2 SYDVKM. The CDR3 loop reads CASRPGTSGEQFF. The CDR3, as DNA: TGTGCCAGCAGACCCGGGACTAGCGGTGAGCAGTTCTTC.

V and J are TRBV4-1 and TRBJ2-7; 9 bases match TRBD1. Germline V gene lookup returns CDR1 MGHRA and CDR2 YSYEKL. The junction had 15 bases not matched to a gene; V was cut back by 1 base and J by 2 bases. The CDR3 sequence is 19 residues long. The CDR3: CASSQAGTGSLAVTYEQYF. In nucleotides, the CDR3 is TGCGCCAGCAGCCAAGCCGGGACAGGGAGTCTAGCCGTGACCTACGAGCAGTACTTC.

The genes are TRBV30 and TRBJ1-2; D not certain. V lost 8 bases and J 7 bases, leaving 17 bases between the germline ends. Germline V gives CDR1 GTSNPN, CDR2 SVGIG (reference sequence). CDR3 size: 12 residues. CDR3 nucleotide sequence: TGTGCCGCCGAGGGAGGGATGGGTGGCTACACCTTC. The encoded protein is CAAEGGMGGYTF.

The V call is TRBV10-2, the J call TRBJ2-3; TRBD2 matches 8 bases. Looked up from germline, CDR1 is WSHSY and CDR2 is SAAADI. The CDR3 consists of 16 residues. Losses at the gene ends were 3 bases for V and 0 bases for J; bases not matched to a gene: 5. Written as DNA, the CDR3 is TGCGCCAGCAGTGACGGGACTAGTCCTAGCACAGATACGCAGTATTTT. Translating it yields CASSDGTSPSTDTQYF.

The V gene is TRBV7-8, the J gene TRBJ2-1; a possible D gene is TRBD1 (7 bases). The CDR3 length is 16 residues. Looked up from germline, CDR1 is SGHVS and CDR2 is FQNEAQ. V was shortened by 3 bases and J by 4 bases, with 16 bases between the two germline ends. The CDR3 DNA reads TGTGCCAGCAGCTTCGCGGGGACAGACCTGTACAATGAGCAGTTCTTC. Its translation is CASSFAGTDLYNEQFF. Variable domain in full (rest from reference TRBV7-8 and TRBJ2-1): GAGVSQSPRYKVAKRGQDVALRCDPISGHVSLFWYQQALGQGPEFLTYFQNEAQLDKSGLPSDRFFAERPEGSVSTLKIQRTQQEDSAVYLCASSFAGTDLYNEQFFGPGTRLTVL.

The chain joins TRBV28 to TRBJ2-7; D is ambiguous. The CDR3 spans 13 residues. Germline loops: CDR1 MDHEN, CDR2 SYDVKM. Trimming left V 3 bases short and J 3 bases short, with 9 bases between. The CDR3 nucleotides read TGTGCCAGCAGTTTGCGGCCTTTCTACGAGCAGTACTTC. Its protein product is CASSLRPFYEQYF.

The J gene is TRBJ1-1, the V gene TRBV18; possibly TRBD1 for D (6 bases). The CDR3 runs 13 residues. Germline V gene lookup returns CDR1 KGHSH and CDR2 LQKENI. V was pared by 1 base and J by 10 bases, with 13 bases between. The CDR3 reads CASSPREGEGAFF. In nucleotides, the CDR3 is TGTGCCAGCTCACCACGTGAGGGGGAGGGAGCTTTCTTT.

On this clone itself: The identical CDR3 is also encoded by other nucleotide sequences in the sample. This chain links TRBV7-2 with TRBJ2-7; D remains unclear. V was trimmed by 4 bases and J by 0 bases, leaving 10 bases between them. In germline, CDR1 is SGHTA, CDR2 FQGNSA. The CDR3 has 14 residues. The CDR3 loop is CASSSNRDSYEQYF. CDR3 DNA: TGTGCCAGCAGCTCAAACAGAGACTCCTACGAGCAGTACTTC.

The CDR3 nucleotides are TGCGCCAGCAGCTCATATACAGGGAATTCCAACTATGGCTACACCTTC. Translation gives CASSSYTGNSNYGYTF. This chain connects TRBV5-1 to TRBJ1-2, with D possibly matching TRBD1 (6 bases). The CDR3 totals 16 residues. Germline V gene lookup returns CDR1 SGHRS and CDR2 YFSETQ. V dropped 3 bases and J dropped 2 bases, with 17 bases sitting between them.

The J gene is TRBJ2-5, the V gene TRBV7-3, with TRBD2 identical over 7 bases. V dropped 2 bases and J dropped 1; count of bases not matched to a gene: 1. CDR1 SGHTA and CDR2 FQGTGA come from the germline V gene. The CDR3 covers 14 residues. The CDR3 DNA reads TGTGCCAGCAGCTTATGGGGGGGCCAAGAGACCCAGTACTTC. Protein: CASSLWGGQETQYF.

V usage is TRBV7-9 and J usage is TRBJ2-7; maybe TRBD1 (5 bases). The CDR3 has 14 residues. V gave up 3 bases and J gave up 4 bases, with 13 bases separating them. CDR1 is SEHNR, CDR2 FQNEAQ, per germline (reference sequence). CDR3 residues: CASSFVQGSYEQYF. As DNA, the CDR3 is TGTGCCAGCAGCTTCGTCCAGGGATCTTACGAGCAGTACTTC.

The rearrangement uses TRBV2 and TRBJ2-7; D gene ambiguous. The V gene lost 8 bases and the J gene lost 3 bases, with 14 bases spanning the gap. Germline V CDR1 and CDR2: SNHLY, FYNNEI. The CDR3 spans 13 residues. CDR3 loop: CASEKELIYEQYF. The CDR3 DNA follows: TGTGCCAGCGAAAAAGAACTCATCTACGAGCAGTACTTC.

The gene calls are TRBV7-3 and TRBJ1-4; 12 nucleotides agree with TRBD1. From germline, CDR1 is SGHTA and CDR2 FQGTGA. The ends lost 2 bases at V and 8 bases at J; junction bases unmatched: 6. The CDR3 sequence is 16 residues long. CDR3 DNA sequence: TGTGCCAGCAGCTTACCGGGGACAGGGGGCGGAGAAAAACTGTTTTTT. Its translation is CASSLPGTGGGEKLFF.

V is TRBV7-8 and J is TRBJ2-7; 7 bases match TRBD1. Trimming took 4 bases from V and 0 from J; bases not matched to a gene: 9. Looked up from germline, CDR1 is SGHVS and CDR2 is FQNEAQ. The CDR3 loop spans 16 amino acids. In DNA form, the CDR3 reads TGTGCCAGCAGCTCCGCCGGGACAGCCGGCTCCTACGAGCAGTACTTC. It specifies CASSSAGTAGSYEQYF.

The chain links TRBV6-5 to TRBJ2-7; TRBD1 matches 8 bases. This CDR3 comprises 13 residues. Looked up from germline, CDR1 is MNHEY and CDR2 is SVGAGI. V lost 6 bases, J lost 1 base, and 2 bases stayed unmatched. This chain's CDR3 is CASSRTGSYEQYF. CDR3 coding DNA: TGTGCCAGCAGCAGGACAGGGTCCTACGAGCAGTACTTC.

This sequence joins TRBV4-1 and TRBJ2-2; no clear D. CDR1 is MGHRA, CDR2 YSYEKL, per germline. The germline V and J ends were trimmed by 2 bases and 7 bases, with 5 bases remaining between them. The CDR3 spans 12 residues. The CDR3 DNA follows: TGCGCCAGCAGCCAACAGAACGGGGAGCTGTTTTTT. This encodes CASSQQNGELFF.

This clone was observed a single time. The V call is TRBV14, the J call TRBJ2-2; D remains unclear. The germline V and J ends were trimmed by 2 bases and 5 bases, with 12 bases remaining between them. Germline loops: CDR1 SGHDN, CDR2 FVKESK. The CDR3 loop spans 15 amino acids. CDR3 protein: CASSQLDAFTGELFF. The CDR3 nucleotides read TGTGCCAGCAGCCAATTAGATGCCTTTACCGGGGAGCTGTTTTTT.

The CDR3 bases are TGTGCCAGCAGCAAAGCTAGGGGGCCCACGAACACCGGGGAGCTGTTTTTT. Translating it yields CASSKARGPTNTGELFF. The V call is TRBV21-1, the J call TRBJ2-2; the table's D call, TRBD1, has no DNA check behind it. TRBV21-1 is assigned pseudogene status. This CDR3 has 17 residues.

The chain couples TRBV9 to TRBJ1-2, with D possibly matching TRBD1 (5 bases). Per germline, CDR1 SGDLS and CDR2 YYNGEE. The length of the CDR3 is 15 residues. Trimming cost V 0 bases and J 4 bases, with 13 bases left between them. The CDR3 loop reads CASSVESQGGYGYTF. The CDR3, as DNA: TGTGCCAGCAGCGTAGAATCGCAGGGAGGCTATGGCTACACCTTC.

This clone was seen more than once but under ten times. This chain uses TRBV2 with TRBJ1-5; the match to TRBD1 covers 10 bases. This CDR3 has 15 residues. Germline CDR1 is SNHLY and CDR2 is FYNNEI. Trimming at V came to 6 bases and at J to 2 bases, leaving 4 bases not matched to a gene. CDR3 protein: CASRTGTGGNQPQHF. CDR3 DNA: TGTGCCAGCAGAACCGGGACAGGGGGCAATCAGCCCCAGCATTTT.

The table lists this clone with a count of one. V and J are TRBV14 and TRBJ2-2; 9 bases are a match to TRBD2. The germline gives CDR1 SGHDN, CDR2 FVKESK. Trimming removed 6 bases from V and 9 bases from J; junction bases left unmatched: 8. There are 14 residues in the CDR3. The CDR3 bases are TGTGCCAGCAGACTTAGCGGGAGAGGCAGGGAGCTGTTTTTT. Protein product: CASRLSGRGRELFF. Based on the CDR3 plus reference TRBV14 and TRBJ2-2, the full variable domain is EAGVTQFPSHSVIEKGQTVTLRCDPISGHDNLYWYRRVMGKEIKFLLHFVKESKQDESGMPNNRFLAERTGGTYSTLKVQPAELEDSGVYFCASRLSGRGRELFFGEGSRLTVL.